This TCR beta chain was retrieved from a study of vaccination and CD4 T cells after COVID-19. As for the study in general: The study enrolled six male and four female convalescents, two of whom were Hispanic. Overlapping peptides covering the spike proteins of SARS-CoV-2, HCoV-NL63, HCoV-OC43 and HCoV-229E were added to stimulate cells.

Treatment given: roughly nine-day PBMC culture with coronavirus spike peptide pools or control peptides (ViraFEST assay). Study conclusions and caveats: The median count of SARS-CoV-2-reactive clonotypes rose from about 22 to 38, not significantly.

This clonotype was seen a single time. Its antigen remains unknown. The study sequenced cultured CD4+ T cell DNA using the Oncomine TCR Beta short-read assay. TCRdb ran MiXCR on the PCR reads and lists one entry per CDR3 protein. Of more than 12,000 distinct CDR3 sequences detected, roughly 57% appear once; the ten largest clones hold around 13%. The specimen was CD4+ T cells from blood, cultured in vitro. This receptor was identified in a human donor who had recovered from COVID-19.

CDR3: CATSDPGLYEQYF. CDR3 nucleotides: TGTGCCACCAGTGATCCGGGACTTTACGAGCAGTACTTC. The V gene is TRBV24-1, the J gene TRBJ2-7; weak D call: TRBD2 (6 bases). This CDR3 has 13 residues. The germline CDR1 and CDR2 sequences are KGHDR and SFDVKD. Trimming removed 3 bases from V and 4 bases from J, with 9 bases in between.